The 7 T cell receptor beta chains below come from one sample, sequenced in a study of T cell responses to AZD1222 COVID-19 vaccine. Sequenced by immunoSEQ multiplex PCR; TCRdb stores in-frame clones only, minus some. This table holds fewer than 150,000 clones, around 84% found once. Sequencing used peripheral blood, obtained on day 0 of AZD1222 vaccination. The receptors were gathered from an adult in good health.

The genes are TRBV9 and TRBJ2-2; D is possibly TRBD1 (5 bases). V was shortened by 0 bases and J by 1 base, with 10 bases between the two germline ends. This CDR3 is 16 amino acids long. The germline V gene encodes CDR1 SGDLS and CDR2 YYNGEE. CDR3 residues: CASSVGARGNTGELFF. CDR3 coding DNA: TGTGCCAGCAGCGTAGGGGCTAGGGGGAACACCGGGGAGCTGTTTTTT.

The chain links TRBV3-1 (or the pseudogene TRBV3-2) to TRBJ2-2, with 7 bases lining up with TRBD1. Germline lookup yields CDR1 LGHDT and CDR2 YNNKEL (reference sequence). This CDR3 is built from 14 residues. The junction had 4 bases not matched to a gene; V was cut back by 3 bases and J by 6 bases. CDR3 nucleotide sequence: TGTGCCAGCAGCCACGCCGACAGGGCCGGGGAGCTGTTTTTT. Translated: CASSHADRAGELFF.

The rearrangement links TRBV28 to TRBJ1-4; D perhaps matches TRBD1 (5 bases). The CDR3 covers 14 residues. Germline CDR1 and CDR2: MDHEN and SYDVKM. V shed 8 bases and J shed 4 bases, with 14 bases lying between them. CDR3 amino acids: CASLRGRDNEKLFF. In DNA form, the CDR3 reads TGTGCCAGCCTCCGGGGCAGGGATAATGAAAAACTGTTTTTT.

This clone was recorded once. The V gene is TRBV6-1, the J gene TRBJ1-6; no firm D call. CDR1 and CDR2 from the germline V gene are MNHNS and SASEGT. The CDR3 loop spans 16 amino acids. Trimming took off 0 bases at V and 10 bases at J, with 16 bases between the two ends. The CDR3 DNA follows: TGTGCCAGCAGTGAAGCGCCGGGCAGTACCAGGTCACCCCTCCACTTT. It yields the protein CASSEAPGSTRSPLHF.

The chain has TRBV5-5 and TRBJ2-1, with D possibly TRBD1 on 7 matching bases. Germline V gene data show CDR1 as SGHKS and CDR2 as YYEKEE (reference sequence). Trimming cost V 4 bases and J 8 bases, with 19 bases left between them. The CDR3 is 15 residues long. The CDR3 DNA sequence: TGTGCCAGCAGCGTCCCAGGGGGGCCGGGGGATGAGCAGTTCTTC. Protein: CASSVPGGPGDEQFF.

The chain couples TRBV15 to TRBJ2-5; either TRBD1 or TRBD2 may fit D (5 bases each). Germline V gene lookup returns CDR1 LNHNV and CDR2 YYDKDF (reference sequence). The CDR3 is 14 residues long. V lost 4 bases and J lost 7, with 16 bases in between. The CDR3 is CATSMSRWDGTQYF. The CDR3 nucleotides read TGTGCCACCAGCATGTCCCGCTGGGACGGGACCCAGTACTTC.

The rearrangement links TRBV2 to TRBJ2-2; 11 bases are a match to TRBD2. From germline, CDR1 is SNHLY and CDR2 FYNNEI. Unmatched junction bases numbered 2, after V lost 7 bases and J lost 1 base. CDR3 length: 15 amino acids. This chain's CDR3 is CASTGLAVNTGELFF. The CDR3 DNA follows: TGTGCCAGCACGGGACTAGCGGTGAACACCGGGGAGCTGTTTTTT.